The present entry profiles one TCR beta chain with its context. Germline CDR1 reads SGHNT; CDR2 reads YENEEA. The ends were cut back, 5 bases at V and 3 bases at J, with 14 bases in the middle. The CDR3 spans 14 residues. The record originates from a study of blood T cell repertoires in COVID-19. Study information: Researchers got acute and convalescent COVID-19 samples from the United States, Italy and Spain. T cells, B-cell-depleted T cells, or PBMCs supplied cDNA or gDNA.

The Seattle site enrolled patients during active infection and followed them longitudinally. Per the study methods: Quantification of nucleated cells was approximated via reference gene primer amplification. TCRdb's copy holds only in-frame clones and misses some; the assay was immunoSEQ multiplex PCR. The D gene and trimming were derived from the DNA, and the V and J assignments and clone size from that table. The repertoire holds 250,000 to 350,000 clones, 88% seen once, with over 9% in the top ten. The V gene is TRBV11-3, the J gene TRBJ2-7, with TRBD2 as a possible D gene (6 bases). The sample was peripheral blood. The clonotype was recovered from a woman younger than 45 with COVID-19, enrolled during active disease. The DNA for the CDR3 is TGTGCCAGCAGCCGCGGAGGGGAAGTCTACGAGCAGTACTTC. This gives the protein CASSRGGEVYEQYF.